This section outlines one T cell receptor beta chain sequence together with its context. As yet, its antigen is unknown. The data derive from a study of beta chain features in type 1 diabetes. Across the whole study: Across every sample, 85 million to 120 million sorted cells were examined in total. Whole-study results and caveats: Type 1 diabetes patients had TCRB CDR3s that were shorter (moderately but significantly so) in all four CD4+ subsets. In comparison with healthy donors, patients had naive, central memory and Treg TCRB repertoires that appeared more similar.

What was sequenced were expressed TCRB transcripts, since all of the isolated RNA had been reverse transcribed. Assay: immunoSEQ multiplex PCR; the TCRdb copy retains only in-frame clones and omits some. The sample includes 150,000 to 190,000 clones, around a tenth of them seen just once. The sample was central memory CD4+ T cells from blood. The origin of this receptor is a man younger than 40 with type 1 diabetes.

This CDR3 reads CASSYTPGTGTQYF. For the CDR3, the DNA is TGTGCCAGCAGTTACACACCCGGGACAGGGACGCAGTATTTT. V gene TRBV27 combines with J gene TRBJ2-3, with TRBD1 identical over 9 bases. Germline CDR1 and CDR2: MNHEY and SMNVEV (reference sequence). This CDR3 is 14 amino acids long. Trimming cost V 4 bases and J 9 bases; bases outside gene matches: 8.